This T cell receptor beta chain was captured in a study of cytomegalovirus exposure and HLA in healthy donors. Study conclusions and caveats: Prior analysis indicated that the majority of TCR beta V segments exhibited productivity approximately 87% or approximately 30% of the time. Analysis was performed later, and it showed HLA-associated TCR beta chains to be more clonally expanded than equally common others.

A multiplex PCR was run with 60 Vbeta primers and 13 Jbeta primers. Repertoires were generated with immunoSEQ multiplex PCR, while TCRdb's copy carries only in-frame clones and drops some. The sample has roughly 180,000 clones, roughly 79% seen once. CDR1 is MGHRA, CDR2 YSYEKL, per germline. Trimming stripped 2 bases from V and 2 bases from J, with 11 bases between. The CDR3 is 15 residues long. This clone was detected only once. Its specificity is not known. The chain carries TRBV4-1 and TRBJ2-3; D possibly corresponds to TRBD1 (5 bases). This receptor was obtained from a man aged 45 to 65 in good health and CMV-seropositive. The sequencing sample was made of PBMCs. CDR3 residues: CASSQSQVTTDTQYF. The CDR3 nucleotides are TGCGCCAGCAGCCAATCACAGGTAACCACAGATACGCAGTATTTT.